This TCR beta chain was documented in a study of blood T cell repertoires in COVID-19. Overall study: Acute and convalescent COVID-19 specimens originated in the United States, Italy and Spain. T cells, B-cell-depleted T cells, or PBMCs supplied cDNA or gDNA.

The authors' processing: Reference gene primer amplification yielded estimated nucleated cell counts. Only in-frame clones appear in the TCRdb table, and some are missing; sequencing was by immunoSEQ multiplex PCR. V and J calls and clone size are copied from that table; D and trimming were computed from the DNA. The sample contains 170,000 or so clones, approximately 83% of which appear only once. With 4 bases clipped from V and 0 bases from J, the junction kept 23 bases outside the gene matches. CDR3 length equals 23 residues. Germline CDR1 is MDHEN and CDR2 is SYDVKM. What was sequenced was peripheral blood. The chain joins TRBV28 to TRBJ1-5; TRBD1 agrees at 11 bases. This clonotype was sampled from a human donor in a cohort sampled during active COVID-19. CDR3 region: CASSSIIPLQGQGVGYSNQPQHF. The CDR3 coding sequence is TGTGCCAGCAGTTCGATTATACCTCTTCAGGGACAGGGGGTGGGGTATAGCAATCAGCCCCAGCATTTT.